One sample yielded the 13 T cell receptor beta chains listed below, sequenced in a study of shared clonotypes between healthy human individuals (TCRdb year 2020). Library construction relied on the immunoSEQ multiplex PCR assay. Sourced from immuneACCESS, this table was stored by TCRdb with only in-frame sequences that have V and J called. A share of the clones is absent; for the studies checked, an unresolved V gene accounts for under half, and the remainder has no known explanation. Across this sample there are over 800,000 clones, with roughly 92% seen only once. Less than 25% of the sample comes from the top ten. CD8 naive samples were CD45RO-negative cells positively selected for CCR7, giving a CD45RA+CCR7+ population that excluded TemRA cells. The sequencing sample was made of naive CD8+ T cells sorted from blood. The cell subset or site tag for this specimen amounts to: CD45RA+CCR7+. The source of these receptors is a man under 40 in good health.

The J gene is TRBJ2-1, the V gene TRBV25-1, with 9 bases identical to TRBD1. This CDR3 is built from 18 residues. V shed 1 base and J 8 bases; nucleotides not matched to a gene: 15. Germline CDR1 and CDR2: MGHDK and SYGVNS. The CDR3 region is CASSESPGQGRGSDEQFF. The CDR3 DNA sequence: TGTGCCAGCAGTGAATCACCGGGACAGGGTAGAGGTAGCGATGAGCAGTTCTTC. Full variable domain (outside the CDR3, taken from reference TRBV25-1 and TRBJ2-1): EADIYQTPRYLVIGTGKKITLECSQTMGHDKMYWYQQDPGMELHLIHYSYGVNSTEKGDLSSESTVSRIRTEHFPLTLESARPSHTSQYLCASSESPGQGRGSDEQFFGPGTRLTVL.

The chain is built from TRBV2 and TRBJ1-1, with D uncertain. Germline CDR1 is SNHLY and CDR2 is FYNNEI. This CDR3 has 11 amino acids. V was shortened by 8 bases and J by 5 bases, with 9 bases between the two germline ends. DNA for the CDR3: TGTGCCAGCTACGCAGGTACTGAAGCTTTCTTT. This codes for CASYAGTEAFF. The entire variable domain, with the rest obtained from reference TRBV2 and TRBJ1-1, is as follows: EPEVTQTPSHQVTQMGQEVILRCVPISNHLYFYWYRQILGQKVEFLVSFYNNEISEKSEIFDDQFSVERPDGSNFTLKIRSTKLEDSAMYFCASYAGTEAFFGQGTRLTVV.

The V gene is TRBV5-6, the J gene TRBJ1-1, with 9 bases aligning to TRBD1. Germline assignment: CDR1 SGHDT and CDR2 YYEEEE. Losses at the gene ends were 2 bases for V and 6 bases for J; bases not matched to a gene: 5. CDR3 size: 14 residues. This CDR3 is CASSFGQGPPEAFF. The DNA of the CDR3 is TGTGCCAGCAGCTTTGGACAGGGGCCCCCTGAAGCTTTCTTT.

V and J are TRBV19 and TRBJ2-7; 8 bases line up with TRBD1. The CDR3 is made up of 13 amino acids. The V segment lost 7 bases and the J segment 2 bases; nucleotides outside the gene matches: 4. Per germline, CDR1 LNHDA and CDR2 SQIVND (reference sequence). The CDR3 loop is CASTRTGTYEQYF. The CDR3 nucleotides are TGTGCCAGTACCAGGACAGGGACCTACGAGCAGTACTTC. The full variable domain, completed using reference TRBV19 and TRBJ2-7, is DGGITQSPKYLFRKEGQNVTLSCEQNLNHDAMYWYRQDPGQGLRLIYYSQIVNDFQKGDIAEGYSVSREKKESFPLTVTSAQKNPTAFYLCASTRTGTYEQYFGPGTRLTVT.

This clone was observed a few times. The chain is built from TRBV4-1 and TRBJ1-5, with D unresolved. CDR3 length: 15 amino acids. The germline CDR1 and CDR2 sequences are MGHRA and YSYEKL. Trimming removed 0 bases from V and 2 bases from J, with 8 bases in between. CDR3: CASSQEPTGNQPQHF. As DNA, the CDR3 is TGCGCCAGCAGCCAAGAACCCACAGGCAATCAGCCCCAGCATTTT.

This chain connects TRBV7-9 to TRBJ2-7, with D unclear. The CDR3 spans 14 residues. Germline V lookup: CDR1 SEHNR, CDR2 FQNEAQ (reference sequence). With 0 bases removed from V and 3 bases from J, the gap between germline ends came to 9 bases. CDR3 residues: CASSLASGFYEQYF. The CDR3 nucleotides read TGTGCCAGCAGCTTAGCCTCGGGCTTCTACGAGCAGTACTTC.

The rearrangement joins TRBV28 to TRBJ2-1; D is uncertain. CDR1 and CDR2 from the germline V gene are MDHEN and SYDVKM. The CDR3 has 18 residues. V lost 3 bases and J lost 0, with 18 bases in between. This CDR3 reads CASSFPKKGWASYNEQFF. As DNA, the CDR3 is TGTGCCAGCAGTTTCCCCAAGAAGGGTTGGGCCTCCTACAATGAGCAGTTCTTC.

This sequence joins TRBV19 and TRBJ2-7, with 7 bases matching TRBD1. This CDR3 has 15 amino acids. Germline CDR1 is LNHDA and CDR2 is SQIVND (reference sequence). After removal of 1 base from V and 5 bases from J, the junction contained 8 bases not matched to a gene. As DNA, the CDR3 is TGTGCCAGTAGTATAGGCCCGGGACAGAGAAACGAGCAGTACTTC. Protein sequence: CASSIGPGQRNEQYF.

CDR3 nucleotide sequence: TGTGCCAGCAGCTTGGGGGTTGGGCATGAGCAGTTCTTC. As protein: CASSLGVGHEQFF. J is TRBJ2-1 and V is TRBV5-5; no clear D. In germline, CDR1 is SGHKS, CDR2 YYEKEE (reference sequence). The V end lost 0 bases, the J end lost 8 bases, and 9 bases lay between the germline ends. The CDR3 has 13 amino acids.

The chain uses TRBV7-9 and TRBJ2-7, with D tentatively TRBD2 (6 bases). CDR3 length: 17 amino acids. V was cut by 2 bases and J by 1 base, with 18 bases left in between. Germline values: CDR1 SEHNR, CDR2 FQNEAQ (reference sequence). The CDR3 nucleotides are TGTGCCAGCAGCTTATTCAGCGGCGGGGCGATATCCTACGAGCAGTACTTC. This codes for CASSLFSGGAISYEQYF.

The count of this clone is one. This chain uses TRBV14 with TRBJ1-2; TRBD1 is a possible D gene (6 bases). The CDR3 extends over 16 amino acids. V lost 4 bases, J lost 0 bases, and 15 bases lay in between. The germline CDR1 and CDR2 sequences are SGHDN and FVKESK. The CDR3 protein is CASSPTGAAANYGYTF. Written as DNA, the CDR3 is TGTGCCAGCAGCCCGACGGGGGCAGCCGCTAACTATGGCTACACCTTC.

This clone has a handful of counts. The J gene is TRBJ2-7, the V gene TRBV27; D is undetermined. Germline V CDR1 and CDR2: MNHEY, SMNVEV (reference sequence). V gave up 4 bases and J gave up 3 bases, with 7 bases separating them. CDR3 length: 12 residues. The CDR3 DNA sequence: TGTGCCAGCAGTTCGGATTACTACGAGCAGTACTTC. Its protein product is CASSSDYYEQYF.

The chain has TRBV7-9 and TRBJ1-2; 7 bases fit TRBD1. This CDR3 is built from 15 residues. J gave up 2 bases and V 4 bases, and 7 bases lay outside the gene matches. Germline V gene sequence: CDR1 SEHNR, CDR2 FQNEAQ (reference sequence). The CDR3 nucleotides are TGTGCCAGCAGCTCACCCGGGACAGTGAACTATGGCTACACCTTC. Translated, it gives CASSSPGTVNYGYTF.